The 25 T cell receptor beta chains reported below all come from one sample, sequenced in a study of blood T cell repertoires in COVID-19. Assay: immunoSEQ multiplex PCR; the TCRdb copy retains only in-frame clones and omits some. The table includes roughly 220,000 clones, 84% detected once. Specimen: peripheral blood. The receptors derive from a man under 40 with active or convalescent COVID-19.

This sequence joins TRBV19 and TRBJ2-7; TRBD1 matches at 7 bases. CDR3 length: 13 residues. The germline gives CDR1 LNHDA, CDR2 SQIVND (reference sequence). The V segment lost 3 bases and the J segment 3 bases; nucleotides outside the gene matches: 2. The CDR3 bases are TGTGCCAGTAGTATGACAGGGAACTACGAGCAGTACTTC. Amino acid sequence: CASSMTGNYEQYF.

V and J are TRBV27 and TRBJ1-2, with 7 bases that match TRBD1. CDR3 length: 16 residues. Germline trimming cut 5 bases from V and 5 bases from J; bases unmatched to any gene: 14. CDR1 and CDR2 (germline): MNHEY, SMNVEV (reference sequence). CDR3 coding DNA: TGTGCCAGCAGTCCAGGTTCGTCAGGGGGAATTTATGGCTACACCTTC. Amino acid sequence: CASSPGSSGGIYGYTF.

A note on this clone: Other DNA variants within this sample encode the same CDR3. The chain uses TRBV7-2 and TRBJ1-4, with D possibly being TRBD1 (6 bases). Germline CDR1 SGHTA, CDR2 FQGNSA. The CDR3 is made up of 15 amino acids. Deletions cut 5 bases from V and 3 bases from J, with 13 bases between. This chain's CDR3 is CASSTQTGPNEKLFF. Written as DNA, the CDR3 is TGTGCCAGCAGCACCCAGACAGGACCTAATGAAAAACTGTTTTTT.

Here the CDR3 DNA reads TGTGCCAGTAGCCGGGACAGGTCACTAGATACGCAGTATTTT. Its translation is CASSRDRSLDTQYF. The chain uses TRBV19 and TRBJ2-3, with 8 bases aligning to TRBD1. This CDR3 region has 14 residues. J gave up 5 bases and V 6 bases, and 7 bases lay outside the gene matches. Germline CDR1 is LNHDA and CDR2 is SQIVND (reference sequence).

The chain couples TRBV5-1 to TRBJ1-3; 7 bases agree with TRBD1. The CDR3 is made up of 15 amino acids. Trimming at V came to 4 bases and at J to 0 bases, leaving 4 bases not matched to a gene. CDR1 and CDR2 from the germline V gene are SGHRS and YFSETQ. The CDR3 DNA sequence: TGCGCCAGCAGCGAGGGACAGACCTCTGGAAACACCATATATTTT. It is translated as CASSEGQTSGNTIYF.

The rearrangement links TRBV5-8 to TRBJ2-3; TRBD2 matches 9 bases. The length of the CDR3 is 16 residues. Trimming took 0 bases from V and 3 from J; bases not matched to a gene: 5. The germline V gene encodes CDR1 SGHTS and CDR2 YDEGEE. The CDR3 sequence is CASSLEQAGGTDTQYF. The CDR3 DNA sequence: TGTGCCAGCAGCTTGGAACAAGCGGGGGGAACAGATACGCAGTATTTT.

V is TRBV28 and J is TRBJ1-2; 7 nucleotides align to TRBD1. The germline V gene has CDR1 MDHEN and CDR2 SYDVKM. The CDR3 covers 17 residues. Trimming removed 3 bases from V and 7 bases from J; junction bases left unmatched: 17. In DNA form, the CDR3 reads TGTGCCAGCAGTTTCGGGATGGCAGGGGGTGGCATTGGTGGCTACACCTTC. This sequence encodes CASSFGMAGGGIGGYTF.

The chain carries TRBV5-4 and TRBJ1-1; TRBD1 agrees at 7 bases. This CDR3 is 15 amino acids long. With V trimmed by 3 bases and J by 5 bases, 10 bases remained unmatched. Germline-derived CDR1 and CDR2 are SGHNT and YYREEE (reference sequence). The CDR3 nucleotides read TGTGCCAGCAGCTCTAAGACAGGGAATTCGACTGAAGCTTTCTTT. It is translated as CASSSKTGNSTEAFF.

V usage is TRBV28 and J usage is TRBJ2-1; D may be TRBD2 (6 bases). The CDR3 length is 17 residues. Germline CDR1 and CDR2: MDHEN and SYDVKM. V was trimmed by 3 bases and J by 6 bases, leaving 21 bases between them. This CDR3 reads CASSFGPLAGSPNEQFF. The CDR3, as DNA: TGTGCCAGCAGTTTTGGGCCCCTTGCGGGAAGTCCCAATGAGCAGTTCTTC.

In its sample, this clone was seen a few times. The genes are TRBV4-2 and TRBJ1-1, with 7 positions matching TRBD1. Germline CDR1 LGHNA, CDR2 YNFKEQ. V was clipped by 0 bases and J by 4 bases; unmatched bases: 2. The CDR3 has 14 amino acids. CDR3 in DNA: TGTGCCAGCAGCCAAGAAACAGGGGTCACTGAAGCTTTCTTT. Residues: CASSQETGVTEAFF.

The V gene is TRBV27, the J gene TRBJ1-6; D remains unclear. V lost 6 bases to trimming and J lost 8 bases, with 14 bases between them. Germline CDR1 MNHEY, CDR2 SMNVEV (reference sequence). This CDR3 region has 14 residues. The CDR3 loop reads CASRSPNRDSPLHF. CDR3 DNA sequence: TGTGCCAGCAGGTCTCCCAACCGCGATTCACCCCTCCACTTT.

The chain recombines TRBV5-4 with TRBJ1-1; a possible D gene is TRBD1 (6 bases). V lost 2 bases to trimming and J lost 7 bases, with 12 bases between them. Germline V gene sequence: CDR1 SGHNT, CDR2 YYREEE (reference sequence). The CDR3 covers 13 residues. The CDR3 bases are TGTGCCAGCAGCTTACCTTACAGGGTTGAAGCTTTCTTT. Translating gives CASSLPYRVEAFF.

A few counts support this clone. This rearrangement joins TRBV21-1 to TRBJ1-2. TRBV21-1 constitutes a pseudogene. The CDR3 length is 11 residues. The CDR3: CASSLGNGYTF. The CDR3 DNA reads TGTGCCAGCAGCCTCGGGAATGGCTACACCTTC.

This clone showed up just once. The V and J genes are TRBV7-8 and TRBJ2-2; a weak D match, TRBD1 (6 bases). Germline V CDR1 and CDR2: SGHVS, FQNEAQ. V dropped 6 bases and J dropped 1 base, with 9 bases sitting between them. The CDR3 spans 14 residues. The CDR3 loop is CASRPQGNTGELFF. The CDR3 nucleotides are TGTGCCAGCAGACCACAGGGGAACACCGGGGAGCTGTTTTTT.

The chain recombines TRBV6-5 with TRBJ1-1; 10 bases agree with TRBD1. The trim removed 6 bases at V and 7 bases at J, leaving 8 bases unmatched. CDR1 MNHEY and CDR2 SVGAGI come from the germline V gene. This CDR3 spans 14 amino acids. The CDR3 region has the DNA TGTGCCAGCAGCCAGACAGGGGGCGGGGGTGAAGCTTTCTTT. Translating it yields CASSQTGGGGEAFF.

The chain links TRBV5-1 to TRBJ2-2, with 8 bases matching TRBD1. The CDR3 loop spans 16 amino acids. From germline, CDR1 is SGHRS and CDR2 YFSETQ. V gave up 1 base and J gave up 5 bases; unmatched junction bases: 7. This CDR3 is CASSLSQGAVTGELFF. The CDR3 DNA is TGCGCCAGCAGCTTGTCCCAGGGGGCGGTTACCGGGGAGCTGTTTTTT.

This clone was found a few times. The genes are TRBV7-2 and TRBJ2-7; weak D call: TRBD2 (5 bases). This CDR3 region has 15 residues. V lost 1 base, J lost 4 bases, and 14 bases lay in between. CDR1 is SGHTA and CDR2 is FQGNSA in the germline V gene. CDR3: CASSLEVGLAYEQYF. The DNA of the CDR3 is TGTGCCAGCAGCTTAGAGGTCGGGCTAGCTTACGAGCAGTACTTC.

J is TRBJ2-7 and V is TRBV30; D not resolved. Trimming removed 2 bases from V and 4 bases from J, with 15 bases in between. Germline-derived CDR1 and CDR2 are GTSNPN and SVGIG (reference sequence). The CDR3 consists of 14 residues. The CDR3 DNA follows: TGTGCCTGGAGTTTCGTTGGGCGCCGGTACGAGCAGTACTTC. This encodes CAWSFVGRRYEQYF. The full variable domain, its missing parts supplied by reference TRBV30 and TRBJ2-7, is SQTIHQWPATLVQPVGSPLSLECTVEGTSNPNLYWYRQAAGRGLQLLFYSVGIGQISSEVPQNLSASRPQDRQFILSSKKLLLSDSGFYLCAWSFVGRRYEQYFGPGTRLTVT.

This clone has a handful of counts. The rearrangement uses TRBV28 and TRBJ1-2, with D tentatively TRBD1 (5 bases). V shed 7 bases and J shed 2 bases, with 11 bases lying between them. The CDR3 has 13 amino acids. Germline values: CDR1 MDHEN, CDR2 SYDVKM. DNA of the CDR3: TGTGCCAGCATATCTCACAGGAACTATGGCTACACCTTC. Its translation: CASISHRNYGYTF.

The chain recombines TRBV9 with TRBJ1-3; TRBD1 matches at 12 bases. The CDR3 extends over 17 amino acids. The junction had 8 bases not matched to a gene; V was cut back by 3 bases and J by 4 bases. Germline CDR1 reads SGDLS; CDR2 reads YYNGEE. CDR3 sequence: CASSAPGTGGKGNTIYF. CDR3 nucleotide sequence: TGTGCCAGCAGCGCACCAGGGACAGGGGGCAAGGGAAACACCATATATTTT.

The chain carries TRBV19 and TRBJ1-5; 7 nucleotides align to TRBD1. The V and J ends lost 7 bases and 2 bases, in that order; junction bases with no gene match: 8. The CDR3 runs to 15 residues. Germline V CDR1 and CDR2: LNHDA, SQIVND (reference sequence). The chain's CDR3 is CASTPPGTGNQPQHF. CDR3 sequence (DNA): TGTGCCAGTACCCCCCCTGGGACAGGCAATCAGCCCCAGCATTTT.

The chain employs TRBV30 and TRBJ1-6; weak D call: TRBD1 (6 bases). Germline values: CDR1 GTSNPN, CDR2 SVGIG (reference sequence). The germline V and J ends were trimmed by 2 bases and 7 bases, with 15 bases remaining between them. The CDR3 sequence is 15 residues long. The CDR3 loop is CAWSRGGFYNSPLHF. In nucleotides, the CDR3 is TGTGCCTGGAGTCGGGGGGGCTTTTACAATTCACCCCTCCACTTT.

The rearrangement uses TRBV5-1 and TRBJ2-1, with TRBD1 identical over 8 bases. After removal of 0 bases from V and 4 bases from J, the junction contained 6 bases not matched to a gene. CDR3 length equals 16 residues. Per the germline V gene, CDR1 is SGHRS and CDR2 is YFSETQ. Here the CDR3 DNA reads TGCGCCAGCAGCTTGGAGGCAGGGGGCTTATACAATGAGCAGTTCTTC. This translates into CASSLEAGGLYNEQFF.

This clone was recorded once. The rearrangement joins TRBV15 to TRBJ2-7, with TRBD1 matching 7 bases. The V and J ends lost 5 bases and 6 bases, in that order; junction bases with no gene match: 13. The CDR3 loop spans 15 amino acids. From germline, CDR1 is LNHNV and CDR2 YYDKDF (reference sequence). The CDR3 region is CATSLQGTPSAEQYF. The CDR3 bases are TGTGCCACCAGCTTACAGGGGACGCCGTCGGCCGAGCAGTACTTC.

The chain combines TRBV10-1 with TRBJ1-5; TRBD1 matches at 10 bases. The ends lost 10 bases at V and 0 bases at J; junction bases unmatched: 12. The germline gives CDR1 WNHNN, CDR2 SYGVQD (reference sequence). This CDR3 has 17 amino acids. The DNA for the CDR3 is TGCGCCACTCACAGGAGGAGGGACAGGGGTAGCAATCAGCCCCAGCATTTT. Translating gives CATHRRRDRGSNQPQHF.